This TCR beta chain was observed in a study of blood T cell repertoires in COVID-19. Study information: The United States, Italy and Spain were the sources of the acute and convalescent COVID-19 samples. The cDNA or gDNA used as material had been derived from T cells, B-cell-depleted T cells, or PBMCs.

Original analysis: Reference gene primer amplification gave nucleated cell count estimates. The protocol was immunoSEQ multiplex PCR, while the TCRdb copy is restricted to in-frame clones and leaves out a portion. For V, J and clone size, that table is used; D and trimming come from the DNA. The table shows 200,000 to 250,000 clones, with 86% occurring only once. The J segment lost 3 bases and the V segment lost 3 bases, leaving 19 bases of the junction unmatched. Germline lookup yields CDR1 LNHDA and CDR2 SQIVND (reference sequence). CDR3 length: 19 amino acids. The V and J genes are TRBV19 and TRBJ2-5, with 7 bases aligning to TRBD2. Sequencing input: peripheral blood. The TCR was taken from a woman in her 30s who had recovered from COVID-19. This CDR3 reads CASSIGGPRGGRIKETQYF. CDR3 in DNA: TGTGCCAGTAGTATCGGGGGTCCACGGGGAGGGCGTATTAAAGAGACCCAGTACTTC. Full variable domain (missing parts from reference TRBV19 and TRBJ2-5): DGGITQSPKYLFRKEGQNVTLSCEQNLNHDAMYWYRQDPGQGLRLIYYSQIVNDFQKGDIAEGYSVSREKKESFPLTVTSAQKNPTAFYLCASSIGGPRGGRIKETQYFGPGTRLLVL.